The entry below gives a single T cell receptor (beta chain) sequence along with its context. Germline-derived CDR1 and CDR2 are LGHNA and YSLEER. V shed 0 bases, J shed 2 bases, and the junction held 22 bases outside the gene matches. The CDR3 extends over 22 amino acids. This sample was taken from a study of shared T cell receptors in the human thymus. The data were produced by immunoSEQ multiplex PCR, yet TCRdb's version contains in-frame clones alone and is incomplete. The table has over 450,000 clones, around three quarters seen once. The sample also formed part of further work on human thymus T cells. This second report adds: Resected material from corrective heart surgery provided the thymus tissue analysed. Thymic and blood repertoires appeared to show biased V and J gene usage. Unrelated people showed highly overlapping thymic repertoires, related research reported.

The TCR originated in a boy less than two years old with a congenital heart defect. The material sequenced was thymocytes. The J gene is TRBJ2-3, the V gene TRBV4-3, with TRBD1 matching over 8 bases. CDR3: CASSQERTGGNLESRNTDTQYF. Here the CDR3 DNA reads TGCGCCAGCAGCCAAGAAAGAACAGGGGGAAACTTAGAGTCCCGAAACACAGATACGCAGTATTTT.